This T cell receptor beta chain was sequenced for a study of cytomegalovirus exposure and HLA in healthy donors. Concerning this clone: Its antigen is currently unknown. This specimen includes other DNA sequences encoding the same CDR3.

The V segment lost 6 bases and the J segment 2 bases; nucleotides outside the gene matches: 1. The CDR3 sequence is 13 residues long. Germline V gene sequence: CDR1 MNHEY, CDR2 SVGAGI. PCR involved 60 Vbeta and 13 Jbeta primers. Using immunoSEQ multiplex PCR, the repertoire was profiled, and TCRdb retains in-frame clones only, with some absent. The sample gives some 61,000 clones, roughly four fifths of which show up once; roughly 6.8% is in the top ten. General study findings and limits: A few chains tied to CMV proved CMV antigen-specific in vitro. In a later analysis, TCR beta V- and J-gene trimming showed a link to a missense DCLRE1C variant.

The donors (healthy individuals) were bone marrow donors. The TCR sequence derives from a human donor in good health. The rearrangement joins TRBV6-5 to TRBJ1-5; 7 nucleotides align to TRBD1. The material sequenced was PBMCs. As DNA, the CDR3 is TGTGCCAGCAGCGACAGGGGCAATCAGCCCCAGCATTTT. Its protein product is CASSDRGNQPQHF.